The next 25 T cell receptor beta chains were all read from a single sample in a study of quantifying T cell responses using KT2 cells (dated by TCRdb to the late 2010s). About the study as a whole: RNA was DNase-treated and reverse transcribed with TCR alpha and beta constant-region primers, mostly using SuperScript III.

Library preparation employed UMI-ligation and nested PCR. Data came from an Illumina MiSeq. A single-stranded oligonucleotide bearing the Illumina SP2 sequence and a UMI was ligated to the 3' end of the cDNA with T4 RNA ligase 1. PCR1 consisted of about 4 cycles (98 degrees C 15 s, 69 degrees C 30 s, 72 degrees C 40 s), and for the beta primer an equimolar mix of RC1.1 and RC1.2 was used to cover TRBC1 and TRBC2. The public reads were quality trimmed at Q25 with fastp and then assembled into clones with MiXCR by TCRdb, keeping productive beta chains. Entries are consolidated by CDR3 protein sequence, retaining the most common genes and DNA. Here the sample has approximately 46,000 distinct CDR3 sequences; around 10% occur a single time. Roughly 10% of the sample is taken by the ten largest. Sequenced material: PBMCs spiked with cells of the T cell clone KT2. Receptor source: a human donor.

Ten or more counts support this clonotype. The J gene is TRBJ2-7, the V gene TRBV12-3 or TRBV12-4, with 8 bases that match TRBD1. CDR3 length: 14 residues. With V trimmed by 3 bases and J by 7 bases, 8 bases remained unmatched. Written as DNA, the CDR3 is TGTGCCAGCAGTTTTCAGGGGGCCTCGGGGGAGCAGTACTTC. This codes for CASSFQGASGEQYF.

This clonotype was counted only a few times. The chain combines TRBV14 with TRBJ2-3; D is uncertain. Germline-derived CDR1 and CDR2 are SGHDN and FVKESK. The V gene lost 0 bases and the J gene lost 4 bases, with 8 bases spanning the gap. CDR3 length: 14 residues. The DNA for the CDR3 is TGTGCCAGCAGCCAAGATCTCCCCCCAGATACGCAGTATTTT. This translates into CASSQDLPPDTQYF.

This clonotype turned up a few times. The rearrangement uses TRBV27 and TRBJ2-1; 8 bases map to TRBD2. Germline CDR1 is MNHEY and CDR2 is SMNVEV (reference sequence). Trimming removed 5 bases from V and 3 bases from J; junction bases left unmatched: 9. The CDR3 has 16 residues. In nucleotides, the CDR3 is TGTGCCAGCAGTCCAACGTTTGCGGGGGGCTACAATGAGCAGTTCTTC. Encoded protein: CASSPTFAGGYNEQFF.

The rearrangement joins TRBV20-1 to TRBJ1-5, with 8 bases that match TRBD1. The CDR3 has 14 residues. Germline-derived CDR1 and CDR2 are DFQATT and SNEGSKA (reference sequence). Trimming took 6 bases from V and 6 from J; bases not matched to a gene: 10. CDR3: CSARQGASAQPQHF. In nucleotides, the CDR3 is TGCAGTGCCAGGCAGGGGGCATCAGCTCAGCCCCAGCATTTT.

The chain employs TRBV7-2 and TRBJ2-4; D may be TRBD2 (7 bases). This CDR3 comprises 20 residues. Germline CDR1 reads SGHTA; CDR2 reads FQGNSA. Trimming removed 5 bases from V and 2 bases from J, with 28 bases in between. The CDR3 sequence: CASSPLGAGVGMGPKNIQYF. The CDR3 DNA follows: TGTGCCAGCAGCCCGCTGGGGGCGGGAGTGGGGATGGGGCCCAAAAACATTCAGTACTTC.

The CDR3 DNA sequence: TGTGCCAGCAGTTTGGGACAGAAGGGCAATCAGCCCCAGCATTTT. This translates into CASSLGQKGNQPQHF. The chain carries TRBV12-3 or TRBV12-4 and TRBJ1-5; 7 bases line up with TRBD1. J was trimmed by 2 bases and V by 3 bases; bases with no gene match: 4. CDR3 length equals 15 residues.

This clonotype was detected a few times. The V and J genes are TRBV12-3 or TRBV12-4 and TRBJ1-2; D call uncertain. V was shortened by 3 bases and J by 6 bases, with 17 bases between the two germline ends. This CDR3 spans 15 amino acids. CDR3: CASSFLQKGKDGYTF. CDR3 nucleotides: TGTGCCAGCAGTTTCCTCCAGAAGGGCAAGGATGGCTACACCTTC.

The chain is built from TRBV3-1 and TRBJ1-6, with 10 bases identical to TRBD1. The J segment lost 7 bases and the V segment lost 6 bases, leaving 3 bases of the junction unmatched. The CDR3 runs to 14 residues. In germline, CDR1 is LGHDT, CDR2 YNNKEL (reference sequence). This chain's CDR3 is CASSRTGGNSPLHF. The CDR3 nucleotides read TGTGCCAGCAGTCGGACAGGGGGAAATTCACCCCTCCACTTT.

The table lists this clonotype with many counts. A read error may account for a junction end that differs from germline. The chain carries TRBV7-7 and TRBJ1-6; no clear D gene. The CDR3 runs to 13 residues. The germline V gene has CDR1 SSHAT and CDR2 FNYEAQ (reference sequence). The CDR3 DNA is TGTGCTAGCAGCTTATCCGTAGACTCACCCCTCCACTTT. Its protein product is CASSLSVDSPLHF.

This clonotype was seen at least ten times. The chain uses TRBV27 and TRBJ1-1, with D possibly TRBD1 on 5 matching bases. This CDR3 is built from 14 residues. CDR1 and CDR2 from the germline V gene are MNHEY and SMNVEV (reference sequence). The germline V and J ends were trimmed by 6 bases and 1 base, with 12 bases remaining between them. CDR3 DNA: TGTGCCAGCAGAAGAGGGGCCGCGAACACTGAAGCTTTCTTT. It is translated as CASRRGAANTEAFF.

A remark on this clonotype: Possible read error: a much larger clone is one base away. V is TRBV12-3 or TRBV12-4 and J is TRBJ2-7, with D hard to call. Trimming stripped 4 bases from V and 7 bases from J, with 8 bases between. This CDR3 comprises 11 residues. CDR3 sequence: CASSSLYEQYF. CDR3 nucleotide sequence: TGTGCCAGCAGTTCCCTTTATGAGCAGTACTTC.

In this sample, this clonotype turned up a few times. The chain combines TRBV6-2 or TRBV6-3 with TRBJ2-5; possibly TRBD1 for D (6 bases). Trimming removed 5 bases from V and 5 bases from J, with 12 bases in between. The germline V gene encodes CDR1 MNHEY and CDR2 SVGEGT. The CDR3 loop spans 13 amino acids. CDR3 protein: CASSPTDRETQYF. The CDR3 nucleotides read TGTGCCAGCAGTCCGACTGACAGGGAGACCCAGTACTTC.

This clonotype was seen more than once but under ten times. The V call is TRBV2, the J call TRBJ1-2, with D maybe TRBD1 (6 bases). The V and J ends lost 6 bases and 4 bases respectively, with 21 bases between them. The CDR3 has 16 residues. Germline V gene sequence: CDR1 SNHLY, CDR2 FYNNEI. CDR3 DNA sequence: TGTGCCAGCAGCCCCTATCGAAGGGGGTCGGGCTATGGCTACACCTTC. Translation: CASSPYRRGSGYGYTF.

The chain uses TRBV20-1 and TRBJ2-7, with D tentatively TRBD1 or TRBD2 (7 bases each). The CDR3 has 15 residues. Looked up from germline, CDR1 is DFQATT and CDR2 is SNEGSKA (reference sequence). V was trimmed by 1 base and J by 6 bases, leaving 19 bases between them. In DNA form, the CDR3 reads TGCAGTGCTAGAGTGGCCAGGGGGGGAGAGGGCGAGCAGTACTTC. Residues: CSARVARGGEGEQYF.

The V and J genes are TRBV29-1 and TRBJ2-5, with 7 nucleotides matching TRBD1. V was pared by 3 bases and J by 5 bases, with 9 bases of the junction left unmatched. In germline, CDR1 is SQVTM, CDR2 ANQGSEA. The CDR3 runs to 14 residues. The CDR3 region is CSVDFFDRAETQYF. The CDR3 DNA is TGCAGCGTTGACTTCTTCGACAGGGCTGAGACCCAGTACTTC. Full variable domain (remainder filled in from reference TRBV29-1 and TRBJ2-5): SAVISQKPSRDICQRGTSLTIQCQVDSQVTMMFWYRQQPGQSLTLIATANQGSEATYESGFVIDKFPISRPNLTFSTLTVSNMSPEDSSIYLCSVDFFDRAETQYFGPGTRLLVL.

This clonotype was picked up a small number of times. This sequence joins TRBV30 and TRBJ1-4; the D is unclear. The germline CDR1 and CDR2 sequences are GTSNPN and SVGIG (reference sequence). The CDR3 has 12 residues. Deletions cut 8 bases from V and 8 bases from J, with 15 bases between. The CDR3 nucleotides are TGTGCCATCTGGGAGGGAAGGGAAAAACTGTTTTTT. Amino acid sequence: CAIWEGREKLFF.

The rearrangement joins TRBV20-1 to TRBJ1-4; the D is unclear. Germline V lookup: CDR1 DFQATT, CDR2 SNEGSKA (reference sequence). The CDR3 loop spans 13 amino acids. Trimming shortened V by 4 bases and J by 0 bases, and 6 bases separated the two germline ends. CDR3 region: CSANKATNEKLFF. CDR3 nucleotides: TGCAGTGCTAACAAAGCAACTAATGAAAAACTGTTTTTT.

This clonotype showed up just a few times. The chain has TRBV11-3 and TRBJ2-1; 9 bases are shared with TRBD2. The germline gives CDR1 SGHNT, CDR2 YENEEA. This CDR3 comprises 15 residues. Trimming at V came to 2 bases and at J to 5 bases, leaving 4 bases not matched to a gene. The CDR3 sequence is CASSLYGGGDNEQFF. CDR3 DNA sequence: TGTGCCAGCAGCTTATACGGCGGGGGGGACAATGAGCAGTTCTTC.

The chain has TRBV7-9 and TRBJ2-7; D ambiguous. Germline lookup yields CDR1 SEHNR and CDR2 FQNEAQ (reference sequence). The CDR3 length is 12 residues. V gave up 1 base and J gave up 6 bases, with 7 bases separating them. The CDR3 protein is CASSLEGSEQYF. CDR3 coding DNA: TGTGCCAGCAGCTTAGAAGGAAGCGAGCAGTACTTC.

This clonotype was counted between two and nine times. Here the CDR3 reads CASSQGASEGDTQYF. Here the CDR3 DNA reads TGTGCCAGCAGCCAAGGGGCTAGCGAAGGAGATACGCAGTATTTT. V and J are TRBV3-1 and TRBJ2-3; TRBD2 might be the D (6 bases). This CDR3 region has 15 residues. Germline V lookup: CDR1 LGHDT, CDR2 YNNKEL (reference sequence). Trimming stripped 1 base from V and 5 bases from J, with 13 bases between.

This chain connects TRBV7-2 to TRBJ2-7, with 12 bases matching TRBD2. CDR1 is SGHTA and CDR2 is FQGNSA in the germline V gene. The CDR3 runs 15 residues. V dropped 5 bases and J dropped 2; count of bases not matched to a gene: 4. In DNA, the CDR3 is TGTGCCAGCAGCCCGACTAGCGGGGGAGCCTACGAGCAGTACTTC. This encodes CASSPTSGGAYEQYF.

The gene calls are TRBV5-1 and TRBJ2-3; 8 positions agree with TRBD2. Unmatched junction bases numbered 5, after V lost 7 bases and J lost 4 bases. The CDR3 consists of 13 residues. CDR1 is SGHRS, CDR2 YFSETQ, per germline. The CDR3 protein is CASSSGSPDTQYF. The CDR3 DNA reads TGCGCCAGCTCAAGCGGGAGTCCAGATACGCAGTATTTT.

This clonotype was detected only a few times. The chain carries TRBV15 and TRBJ2-1, with 7 bases aligning to TRBD2. The CDR3 contains 18 residues. Germline lookup yields CDR1 LNHNV and CDR2 YYDKDF (reference sequence). Unmatched junction bases numbered 12, after V lost 4 bases and J lost 0 bases. CDR3 residues: CATSKKPGLKSSYNEQFF. The CDR3 bases are TGTGCCACCAGCAAAAAACCGGGACTAAAGAGCTCCTACAATGAGCAGTTCTTC.

This clonotype showed up many times. The chain has TRBV10-1 and TRBJ2-5; D is perhaps TRBD2 (5 bases). Looked up from germline, CDR1 is WNHNN and CDR2 is SYGVQD (reference sequence). V was cut by 3 bases and J by 1 base, with 9 bases left in between. This CDR3 is built from 14 residues. The CDR3 DNA sequence: TGCGCCAGCAGTGACGGCGGGTTCCAAGAGACCCAGTACTTC. The encoded protein is CASSDGGFQETQYF.

This clonotype was counted a few times. DNA of the CDR3: TGTGCCAGCAGTTACATGGGTCAAGGGTACAATGAGCAGTTCTTC. Translated, it gives CASSYMGQGYNEQFF. This sequence joins TRBV6-2 or TRBV6-3 and TRBJ2-1; the D is unclear. CDR1 is MNHEY, CDR2 SVGEGT, per germline. The CDR3 covers 15 residues. Trimming stripped 2 bases from V and 4 bases from J, with 12 bases between.